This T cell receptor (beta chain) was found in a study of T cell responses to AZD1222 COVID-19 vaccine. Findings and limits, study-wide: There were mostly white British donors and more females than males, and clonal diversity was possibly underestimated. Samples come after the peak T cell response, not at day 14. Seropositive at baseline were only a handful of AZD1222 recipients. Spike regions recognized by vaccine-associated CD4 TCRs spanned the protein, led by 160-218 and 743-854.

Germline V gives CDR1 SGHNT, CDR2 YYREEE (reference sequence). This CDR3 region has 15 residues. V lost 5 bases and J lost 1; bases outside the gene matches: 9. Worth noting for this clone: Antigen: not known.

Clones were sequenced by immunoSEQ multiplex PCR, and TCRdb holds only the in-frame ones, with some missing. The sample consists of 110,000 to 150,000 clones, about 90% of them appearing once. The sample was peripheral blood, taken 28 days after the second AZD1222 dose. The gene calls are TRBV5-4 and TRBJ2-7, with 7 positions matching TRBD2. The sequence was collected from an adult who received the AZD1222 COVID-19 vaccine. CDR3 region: CASSRSGHTSYEQYF. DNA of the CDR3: TGTGCCAGCAGTCGTAGCGGGCATACTTCCTACGAGCAGTACTTC.